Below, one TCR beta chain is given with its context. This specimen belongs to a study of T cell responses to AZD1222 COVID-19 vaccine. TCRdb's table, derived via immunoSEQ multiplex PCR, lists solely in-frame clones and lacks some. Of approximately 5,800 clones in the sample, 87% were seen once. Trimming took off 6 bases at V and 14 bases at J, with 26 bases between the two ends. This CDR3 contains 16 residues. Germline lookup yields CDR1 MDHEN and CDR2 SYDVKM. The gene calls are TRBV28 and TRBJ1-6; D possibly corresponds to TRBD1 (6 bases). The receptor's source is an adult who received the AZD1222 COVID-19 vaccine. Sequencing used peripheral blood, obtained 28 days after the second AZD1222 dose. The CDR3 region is CASSRATGGGDSALHF. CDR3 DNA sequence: TGTGCCAGCAGCCGTGCTACAGGAGGGGGGGATTCGGCCCTCCACTTT.